This TCR beta chain originates from a study of OX40 agonist ivuxolimab in advanced cancers. Study as a whole: Intravenous ivuxolimab at 0.01 to 10 mg/kg was given to patients every 2 weeks. Patients were approximately 80% male with ages roughly 20 to 90, mean about 65. Dose-escalation patients' cancers were hepatocellular carcinoma, melanoma, renal cell or head and neck cancer.

Here immunoSEQ multiplex PCR was the method, and the copy in TCRdb shows in-frame clones only, minus some. The sample shows around 100,000 clones, around 90% of them seen only once. The CDR3 is 16 amino acids. Germline CDR1 MDHEN, CDR2 SYDVKM. Losses at the gene ends were 1 base for V and 7 bases for J; bases not matched to a gene: 11. The sequences come from CD4+ or CD8+ T cells sorted from blood, collected in a trial of the OX40 agonist ivuxolimab. The gene calls are TRBV28 and TRBJ2-7, with 9 bases fitting TRBD2. The receptor's source is an adult with an advanced solid tumor such as melanoma, head and neck, liver or kidney cancer. The CDR3 reads CASSLSVSGSAGEQYF. The CDR3 region has the DNA TGTGCCAGCAGTTTATCCGTTAGCGGGAGCGCGGGGGAGCAGTACTTC. The full variable domain, in which reference TRBV28 and TRBJ2-7 provide the parts outside the CDR3, is DVKVTQSSRYLVKRTGEKVFLECVQDMDHENMFWYRQDPGLGLRLIYFSYDVKMKEKGDIPEGYSVSREKKERFSLILESASTNQTSMYLCASSLSVSGSAGEQYFGPGTRLTVT.